The clone carrying this T cell receptor beta chain has a single count. These data are taken from a study of cytomegalovirus exposure and HLA in healthy donors. The V gene lost 4 bases and the J gene lost 3 bases, with 7 bases spanning the gap. CDR3 size: 12 residues. The germline CDR1 and CDR2 sequences are SNHLY and FYNNEI. The study ran its PCR with 60 Vbeta and 13 Jbeta primers. Profiling relied on immunoSEQ multiplex PCR, and the TCRdb table lists in-frame clones only, not all of them. The sample has some 70,000 clones, roughly 84% seen once. The clonotype originates from a woman in her forties or fifties in good health and CMV-seronegative. The sequenced material came from PBMCs. The V gene is TRBV2, the J gene TRBJ2-7, with no clear D. The CDR3 coding sequence is TGTGCCAGCAGTGGAAGCCGCTACGAGCAGTACTTC. Its translation: CASSGSRYEQYF. Full variable domain (remainder filled in from reference TRBV2 and TRBJ2-7): EPEVTQTPSHQVTQMGQEVILRCVPISNHLYFYWYRQILGQKVEFLVSFYNNEISEKSEIFDDQFSVERPDGSNFTLKIRSTKLEDSAMYFCASSGSRYEQYFGPGTRLTVT.